This T cell receptor beta chain came from a study of OX40 agonist ivuxolimab in advanced cancers. With regard to the full study: Ivuxolimab, which targeted the costimulatory receptor OX40 (CD134), was an agonistic, fully human IgG2 monoclonal antibody. Intravenous ivuxolimab was administered to patients every 2 weeks at six dose levels: 0.01, 0.1, 0.3, 1.5, 3 and 10 mg/kg. Among the 52 dose-escalation patients, around 19 had hepatocellular carcinoma, roughly 15 melanoma, 9 renal cell carcinoma and 9 head and neck cancer. In the dose-escalation cohort, more than 80% of patients were male, and the mean age was roughly 56 years with a range of roughly 23 to 79. Prior anti-PD-1, anti-PD-L1 or anti-CTLA-4 therapy was permitted, and checkpoint inhibitors had been received by about two fifths of dose-escalation patients. Three dose-escalation patients achieved partial responses, one with hepatocellular carcinoma and two with cutaneous melanoma. The point of sequencing TCRbeta in the periphery was to test whether ivuxolimab changed TCR sequence diversity and drove clonal T-cell expansion. The paper reports the monotherapy dose-escalation portion (N of about 52 patients) of the phase I ivuxolimab trial. Results and caveats for the whole study, not just this receptor: In partial responders in the 0.1-3.0 mg/kg groups, normalized peripheral clonal expansion was found to be among the lowest, especially among CD8+ T cells. Low levels of normalized T-cell clonal expansion were also seen in some patients who did not respond. Antigen specificity was not determined for the clonally expanded peripheral T cells. At doses from 0.1 to 3.0 mg/kg, clonal expansion was seen in both CD4+ and CD8+ blood T cells between baseline and week 6. After ivuxolimab, more expanded clones were found on average in CD8+ T cells than in CD4+ T cells.

As to this clone: Its antigen is not yet known. One end of the junction fails to match germline, which may point to a read error.

For sequencing of the TCRbeta CDR3 region, genomic DNA was extracted from the sorted cells. TCRbeta CDR3 regions were sequenced using the immunoSEQ Assay. The table comes from immuneACCESS by way of TCRdb, which keeps in-frame sequences with V and J called. Part of the clones is missing from these tables; in studies checked, under half for an unresolved V gene and the rest for unknown reasons. The sample profile shows around 67,000 clones; roughly 85% of them were found once. 1.3% of the sample rests with the top ten. The CDR3 covers 16 residues, taking in both the cysteine and the phenylalanine. Of the read, only the CDR3 DNA is kept; its 48 bases are in frame from base 1. The germline V gene sets CDR1 to SGHAT and CDR2 to FQNNGV. Patients with autoimmune disease history or receiving systemic immunosuppression were excluded from the trial. In every dose cohort, peripheral blood was drawn for TCR sequencing at baseline, cycle 4 day 1, and cycle 7 day 1. The samples were drawn from a first-in-human, open-label, multicenter phase I dose-escalation trial of ivuxolimab. The trial enrolled adults with locally advanced or metastatic head and neck squamous cell, hepatocellular, melanoma or renal cell carcinoma. Before TCR sequencing, CD4+ and CD8+ T cells were separately sorted from peripheral blood.

Sequenced here: CD4+ or CD8+ T cells sorted from blood, sampled in a trial of the OX40 agonist ivuxolimab. The chain was built from TRBV11-2 and TRBJ1-2, with 9 bases aligning to TRBD1. The source is an adult with an advanced solid tumor such as melanoma, head and neck, liver or kidney cancer. The CDR3 has the sequence CASRLGTGYFNYGYTF. The nucleotide sequence reads as follows: TGTGCCAGCCGCTTGGGGACAGGGTACTTTAACTATGGCTACACCTTC.